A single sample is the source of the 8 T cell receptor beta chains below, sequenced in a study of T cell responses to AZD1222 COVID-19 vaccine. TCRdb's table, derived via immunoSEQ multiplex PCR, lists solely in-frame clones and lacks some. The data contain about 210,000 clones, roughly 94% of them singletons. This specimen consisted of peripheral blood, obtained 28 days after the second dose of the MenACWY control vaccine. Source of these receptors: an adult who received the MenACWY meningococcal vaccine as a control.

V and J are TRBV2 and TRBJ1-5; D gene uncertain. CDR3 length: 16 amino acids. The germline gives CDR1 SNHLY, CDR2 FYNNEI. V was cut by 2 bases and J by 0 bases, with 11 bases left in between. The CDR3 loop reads CASSETDAISNQPQHF. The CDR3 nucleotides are TGTGCCAGCAGTGAAACGGACGCGATTAGCAATCAGCCCCAGCATTTT.

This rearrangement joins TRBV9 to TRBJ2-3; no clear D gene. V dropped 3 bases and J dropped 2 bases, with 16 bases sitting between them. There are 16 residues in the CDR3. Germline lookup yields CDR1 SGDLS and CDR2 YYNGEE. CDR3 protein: CASSEDIYQYTDTQYF. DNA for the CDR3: TGTGCCAGCAGCGAAGACATCTACCAATACACAGATACGCAGTATTTT.

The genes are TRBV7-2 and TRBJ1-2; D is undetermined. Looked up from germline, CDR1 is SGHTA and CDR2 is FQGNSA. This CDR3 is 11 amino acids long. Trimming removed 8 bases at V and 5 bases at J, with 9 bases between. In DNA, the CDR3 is TGTGCCAGCCCAACGGAGTATGGCTACACCTTC. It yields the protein CASPTEYGYTF.

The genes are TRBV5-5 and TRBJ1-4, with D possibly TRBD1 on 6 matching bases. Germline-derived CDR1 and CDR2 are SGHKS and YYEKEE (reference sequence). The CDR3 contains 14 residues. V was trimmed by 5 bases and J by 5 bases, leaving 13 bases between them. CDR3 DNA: TGTGCCAGCAGGACGACAGGCCACAATGAAAAACTGTTTTTT. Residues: CASRTTGHNEKLFF.

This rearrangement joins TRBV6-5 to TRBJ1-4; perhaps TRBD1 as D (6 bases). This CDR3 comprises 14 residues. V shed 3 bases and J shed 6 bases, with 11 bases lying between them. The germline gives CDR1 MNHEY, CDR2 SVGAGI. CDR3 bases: TGTGCCAGCAGTTATTCAGGGGCCTATGAAAAACTGTTTTTT. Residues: CASSYSGAYEKLFF.

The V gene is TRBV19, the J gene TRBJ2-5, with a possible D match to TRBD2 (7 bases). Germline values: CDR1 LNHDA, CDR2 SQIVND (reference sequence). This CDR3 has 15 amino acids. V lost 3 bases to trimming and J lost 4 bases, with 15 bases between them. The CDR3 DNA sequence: TGTGCCAGTAGTATGGGGGGCGGGAGAGGAGAGACCCAGTACTTC. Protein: CASSMGGGRGETQYF.

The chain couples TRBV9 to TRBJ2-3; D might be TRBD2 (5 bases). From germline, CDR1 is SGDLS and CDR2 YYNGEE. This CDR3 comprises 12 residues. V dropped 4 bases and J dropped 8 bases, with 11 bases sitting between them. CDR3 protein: CASSPVGSTQYF. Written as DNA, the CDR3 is TGTGCCAGCAGCCCCGTTGGGAGTACGCAGTATTTT. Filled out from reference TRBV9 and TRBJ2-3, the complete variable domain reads DSGVTQTPKHLITATGQRVTLRCSPRSGDLSVYWYQQSLDQGLQFLIQYYNGEERAKGNILERFSAQQFPDLHSELNLSSLELGDSALYFCASSPVGSTQYFGPGTRLTVL.

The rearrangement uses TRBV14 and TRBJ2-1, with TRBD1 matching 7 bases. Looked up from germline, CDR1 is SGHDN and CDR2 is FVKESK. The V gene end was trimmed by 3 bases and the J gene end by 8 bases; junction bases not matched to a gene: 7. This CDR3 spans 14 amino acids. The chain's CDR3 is CASSHDRVVDEQFF. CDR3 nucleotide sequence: TGTGCCAGCAGCCATGACAGGGTTGTGGATGAGCAGTTCTTC.